The sample holds many counts of the clone carrying this TCR beta chain. MiXCR, applied by TCRdb to the RT-PCR reads, yields one record per CDR3 protein. The sample has roughly 670,000 distinct CDR3 sequences; 12% to 15% are singletons. This entry comes from a study of response to subunit inactivated influenza vaccine. The receptor was isolated from a man aged 50 or older who received an inactivated influenza vaccine. Sequenced material: PBMCs from blood, taken 14 days before vaccination.

The CDR3 DNA reads as TGCAGCGTTGAGGGCGGCACAGATACGCAGTATTTT. It translates to CSVEGGTDTQYF. This rearrangement joins TRBV29-1 to TRBJ2-3; D remains ambiguous. The CDR3 length is 12 residues. From germline, CDR1 is SQVTM and CDR2 ANQGSEA. Trimming stripped 3 bases from V and 1 base from J, with 5 bases between.